These 14 T cell receptor beta chains were sequenced from one sample in a study of monozygotic twins with inflammatory bowel disease. TCRdb derives one entry per CDR3 protein from the 5' RACE reads, leaving out DNA. Here the sample table reports approximately 400,000 distinct CDR3 sequences. The sample was blood. These receptors all come from a human donor with ulcerative colitis or Crohn's disease, or a healthy co-twin of an affected twin (not recorded which).

This chain joins TRBV10-3 and TRBJ2-1; the TCRdb D gene call, TRBD2, has no DNA to confirm it. The V gene's germline CDR1 is ENHRY and CDR2 SYGVKD. This CDR3 has 15 amino acids. The CDR3 region is CAIGIAGGPGNEQFF.

The chain combines TRBV10-3 with TRBJ2-2; TCRdb selects TRBD1, and the lack of DNA leaves this call unchecked. CDR3 length: 17 amino acids. Germline CDR1 reads ENHRY; CDR2 reads SYGVKD. The CDR3 reads CAISEPPGGSNTGELFF.

Here the CDR3 reads CASSPPGTLAEQYF. The V and J genes are TRBV7-9 and TRBJ2-7; no DNA is available, so the TRBD2 call from TCRdb remains unchecked. This CDR3 spans 14 amino acids. Germline V gives CDR1 SEHNR, CDR2 FQNEAQ (reference sequence).

The V gene is TRBV5-1, the J gene TRBJ1-1; TCRdb picks TRBD1, but there is no DNA to check that call. The CDR3 has 15 amino acids. The germline CDR1 and CDR2 sequences are SGHRS and YFSETQ. CDR3 residues: CASSRTDTGNTEAFF.

The genes are TRBV15 and TRBJ2-1; TCRdb selects TRBD1, and the lack of DNA leaves this call unchecked. Per germline, CDR1 LNHNV and CDR2 YYDKDF (reference sequence). This CDR3 has 16 residues. CDR3 in amino acids: CATSGGWTGAYNEQFF.

V is TRBV19 and J is TRBJ2-7; TCRdb lists TRBD1, though no DNA is available to test this call. CDR1 and CDR2 from the germline V gene are LNHDA and SQIVND (reference sequence). CDR3 size: 16 residues. CDR3 sequence reads: CASSISPWTGAFEQYF.

This sequence joins TRBV5-1 and TRBJ2-2; without DNA, the TCRdb call of TRBD2 cannot be checked. The germline CDR1 and CDR2 sequences are SGHRS and YFSETQ. The CDR3 length is 13 residues. CDR3 sequence reads: CASSTPSTGDLFF.

This sequence joins TRBV5-1 and TRBJ1-2; TCRdb's D gene call, TRBD1, goes unchecked for lack of DNA. The CDR3 is 18 residues long. CDR1 and CDR2 from the germline V gene are SGHRS and YFSETQ. The CDR3 protein is CASSLTGTGATWNYGYTF.

CDR3 amino acids: CGSISANTGELFF. The genes are TRBV2 and TRBJ2-2. CDR1 is SNHLY, CDR2 FYNNEI, per germline. CDR3 size: 13 residues.

This chain links TRBV20-1 with TRBJ2-3. CDR3 length: 12 amino acids. The germline gives CDR1 DFQATT, CDR2 SNEGSKA (reference sequence). The CDR3 spells CSAIQRTDTQYF.

This chain's CDR3 is CASSQGEFPNTEAFF. This rearrangement joins TRBV3-1 to TRBJ1-1. CDR1 and CDR2 from the germline V gene are LGHDT and YNNKEL (reference sequence). The CDR3 runs 15 residues.

The V call is TRBV19, the J call TRBJ1-5; as DNA is missing, the TRBD1 call by TCRdb cannot be tested. The CDR3 is made up of 16 amino acids. Germline V gene lookup returns CDR1 LNHDA and CDR2 SQIVND (reference sequence). The CDR3 region is CASSIDPGVGNQPQHF.

This chain connects TRBV2 to TRBJ2-1. The CDR3 covers 15 residues. The V gene's germline CDR1 is SNHLY and CDR2 FYNNEI. The CDR3 sequence is CASRATKLGDNEQFF.

The chain uses TRBV24-1 and TRBJ2-7; TCRdb reports TRBD2, a call that lacks DNA to check it against. CDR1 is KGHDR and CDR2 is SFDVKD in the germline V gene. The CDR3 runs 13 residues. CDR3 amino acids: CATSGPGPVKQYF.